This T cell receptor (beta chain) appears in the sequencing data of a study of T cells in Graves' hyperthyroidism and ophthalmopathy. RNA transcripts were the template for amplifying TCR beta CDR3 regions. Researchers ran a first-round RT-PCR on the TCR CDR3 using the HTBI primer set. TCRdb processed the multiplex PCR reads anew with MiXCR; each CDR3 protein has one entry. The profile shows roughly 800,000 distinct CDR3 sequences, about 38% of them singletons. Recently diagnosed hyperthyroidism of less than 2 months' duration affected patients aged 18 to 65. Germline values: CDR1 WSHSY, CDR2 SAAADI. This CDR3 comprises 13 residues. Deletions cut 6 bases from V and 3 bases from J, with 12 bases between.

The V gene is TRBV10-2, the J gene TRBJ2-7; D gene uncertain. Input material: blood. The sequence was collected from a man younger than 30 with Graves' hyperthyroidism. CDR3 sequence (DNA): TGCGCCAGCAGCCTGACCCCCCACTACGAGCAGTACTTC. As protein: CASSLTPHYEQYF.